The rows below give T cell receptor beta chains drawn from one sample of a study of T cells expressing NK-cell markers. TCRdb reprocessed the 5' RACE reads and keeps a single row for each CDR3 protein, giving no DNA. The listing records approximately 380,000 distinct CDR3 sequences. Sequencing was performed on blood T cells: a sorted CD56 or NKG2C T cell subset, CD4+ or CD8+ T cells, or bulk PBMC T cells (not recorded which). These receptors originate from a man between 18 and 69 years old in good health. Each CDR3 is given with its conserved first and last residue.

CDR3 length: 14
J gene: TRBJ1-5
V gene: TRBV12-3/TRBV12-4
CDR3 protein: CASRRDTSNQPQHF

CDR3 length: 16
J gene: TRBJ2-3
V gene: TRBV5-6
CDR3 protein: CASSLLMRGVTDTQYF

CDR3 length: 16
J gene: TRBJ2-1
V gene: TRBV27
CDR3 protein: CASSSVAVNQNNEQFF

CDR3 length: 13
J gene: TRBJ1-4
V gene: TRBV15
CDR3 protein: CATSRDSNEKLFF

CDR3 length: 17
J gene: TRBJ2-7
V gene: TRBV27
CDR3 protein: CASSFRLAGLSSYEQYF

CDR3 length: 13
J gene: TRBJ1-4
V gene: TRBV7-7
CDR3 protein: CASSFREGEKLFF

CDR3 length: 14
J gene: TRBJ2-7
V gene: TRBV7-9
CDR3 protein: CASSFGQVPYEQYF

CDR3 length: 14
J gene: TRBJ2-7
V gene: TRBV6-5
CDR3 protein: CASSYSMTSGEQYF

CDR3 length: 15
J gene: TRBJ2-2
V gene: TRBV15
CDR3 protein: CATSRVAGGSGELFF

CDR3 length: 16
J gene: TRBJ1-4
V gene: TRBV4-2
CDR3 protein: CASSQDGGTGDEKLFF

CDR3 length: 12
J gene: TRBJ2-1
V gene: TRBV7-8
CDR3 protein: CASSLVAAGKFF

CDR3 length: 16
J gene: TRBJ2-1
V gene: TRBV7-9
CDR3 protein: CASTRLGAGADNEQFF

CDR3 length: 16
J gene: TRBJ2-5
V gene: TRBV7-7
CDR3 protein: CASSPLIGEIQETQYF

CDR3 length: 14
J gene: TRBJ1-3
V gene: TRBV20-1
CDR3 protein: CSAREQSSGNTIYF

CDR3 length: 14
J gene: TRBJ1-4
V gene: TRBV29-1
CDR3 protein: CSVEDSGFGEKLFF

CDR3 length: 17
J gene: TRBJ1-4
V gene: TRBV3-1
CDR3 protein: CASSQDARRGINEKLFF

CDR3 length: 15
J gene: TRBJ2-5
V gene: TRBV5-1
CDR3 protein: CASSPPGPQGETQYF

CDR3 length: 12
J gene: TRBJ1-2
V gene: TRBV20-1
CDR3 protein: CSARGPGEGYTF

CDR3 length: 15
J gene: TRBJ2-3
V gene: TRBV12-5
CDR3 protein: CAITGGRYRSDTQYF

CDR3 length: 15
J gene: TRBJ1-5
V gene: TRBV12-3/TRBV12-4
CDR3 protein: CASRKGPVSNQPQHF

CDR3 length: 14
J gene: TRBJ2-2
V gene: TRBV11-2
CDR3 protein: CASSFAGVTGELFF

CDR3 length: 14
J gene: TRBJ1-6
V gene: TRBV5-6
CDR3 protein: CASSYVTDNSPLHF

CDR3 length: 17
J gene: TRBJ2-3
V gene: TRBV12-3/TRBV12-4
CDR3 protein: CASSYLLGTGVSDTQYF

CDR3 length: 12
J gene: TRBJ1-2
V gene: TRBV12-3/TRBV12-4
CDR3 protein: CASSPGSYGYTF

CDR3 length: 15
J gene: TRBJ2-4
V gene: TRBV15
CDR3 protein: CATSRDGPSRDIQYF

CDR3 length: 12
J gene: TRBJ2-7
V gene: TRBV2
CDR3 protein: CATNRDSYEQYF